Shown below are 8 T cell receptor beta chains from a single sample sequenced in a study of shared clonotypes between healthy human individuals. TCRdb keeps only in-frame clones here, not all; method: immunoSEQ multiplex PCR. The sample has about 79,000 clones, 60% to 65% seen once. Sequencing was done on a sample of memory CD8+ T cells sorted from blood. Subset of the sample: CD45RO+ cells pooled with CCR7-negative TemRA cells. Source of these receptors: a man aged 25-45 years in good health.

The V and J genes are TRBV7-8 and TRBJ2-1, with a tentative D call TRBD1 (6 bases). In germline, CDR1 is SGHVS, CDR2 FQNEAQ. V was pared by 6 bases and J by 10 bases, with 16 bases between. The CDR3 runs 13 residues. CDR3 protein: CASSPTGQGEQFF. In nucleotides, the CDR3 is TGTGCCAGCAGTCCAACAGGGCAGGGGGAGCAGTTCTTC.

V and J are TRBV7-8 and TRBJ1-5; D not certain. The germline gives CDR1 SGHVS, CDR2 FQNEAQ. V was cut by 1 base and J by 0 bases, with 13 bases left in between. This CDR3 has 17 amino acids. Here the CDR3 DNA reads TGTGCCAGCAGCTTAGTGGTCGTAGGTTATAGCAATCAGCCCCAGCATTTT. Its protein is CASSLVVVGYSNQPQHF.

This clone appeared a single time. The chain couples TRBV5-4 to TRBJ2-7; the match to TRBD1 covers 9 bases. J gave up 5 bases and V 5 bases, and 14 bases lay outside the gene matches. Germline assignment: CDR1 SGHNT and CDR2 YYREEE (reference sequence). The CDR3 has 16 residues. The CDR3 DNA follows: TGTGCCAGCAGTCCCCCCGGGACAGGGCTGGTCAACGAGCAGTACTTC. Translation: CASSPPGTGLVNEQYF.

This clone has only one observation. The J gene is TRBJ1-5, the V gene TRBV6-1; unclear D gene. The germline V gene encodes CDR1 MNHNS and CDR2 SASEGT. The CDR3 sequence is 15 residues long. V shed 5 bases and J shed 9 bases, with 20 bases lying between them. Here the CDR3 DNA reads TGTGCCAGCAGTCCTCAACGAAGCGTGGGTCTGCCCCAGCATTTT. The encoded protein is CASSPQRSVGLPQHF.

This clone was seen ten or more times. At one end the junction does not follow the germline gene, possibly because of a read error. The chain couples TRBV2 to TRBJ2-7; the D is unclear. The length of the CDR3 is 10 residues. Germline V lookup: CDR1 SNHLY, CDR2 FYNNEI. CDR3 nucleotide sequence: TGTGCCAGCTCATTGGGCCCCGCGGTCTTC. Translated, it gives CASSLGPAVF. The whole variable domain, filled in from reference TRBV2 and TRBJ2-7, reads EPEVTQTPSHQVTQMGQEVILRCVPISNHLYFYWYRQILGQKVEFLVSFYNNEISEKSEIFDDQFSVERPDGSNFTLKIRSTKLEDSAMYFCASSLGPAVFGPGTRLTVT.

This clone was seen more than once but under ten times. This chain joins TRBV5-1 and TRBJ1-1; unclear D gene. CDR1 and CDR2 (germline): SGHRS, YFSETQ. The CDR3 loop spans 14 amino acids. V was cut by 0 bases and J by 1 base, with 7 bases left in between. The CDR3 nucleotides read TGCGCCAGCAGCTTGGCCGCGGGGAACACTGAAGCTTTCTTT. Protein product: CASSLAAGNTEAFF.

This clone was observed a few times. This chain connects TRBV9 to TRBJ2-7; a possible D gene is TRBD1 (5 bases). Between the trimmed V and J ends, which lost 4 bases and 1 base, there was a span of 15 bases. There are 15 residues in the CDR3. CDR1 and CDR2 from the germline V gene are SGDLS and YYNGEE. Written as DNA, the CDR3 is TGTGCCAGCAGCCCGCGGTCAGCAGGGTCCTACGAGCAGTACTTC. Its translation: CASSPRSAGSYEQYF.

This clone was found a few times. The V and J genes are TRBV4-1 and TRBJ1-4; maybe TRBD1 (6 bases). Germline CDR1 is MGHRA and CDR2 is YSYEKL. V lost 6 bases, J lost 0 bases, and 11 bases lay in between. The CDR3 is made up of 15 amino acids. The CDR3 loop reads CASRSGGATNEKLFF. The CDR3 nucleotides read TGCGCCAGCAGATCCGGGGGCGCAACTAATGAAAAACTGTTTTTT.